The 31 T cell receptor beta chains listed next were all sequenced from one sample in a study. TCRdb passed the 5' RACE reads through MiXCR, listing each CDR3 protein once. The table lists tens of thousands of distinct CDR3 sequences, over 15% of them singletons, with 2% to 2.5% in the top ten. The sample consisted of naive CD4+ T cells sorted from blood. Noted subset: naive CD4+ T cells, CD4+CD45RA+CD25-. These receptors originate from a female donor with breast cancer.

As regards this clonotype: This may stem from a read error, because a much larger clone lies one nucleotide away. No conserved phenylalanine or tryptophan ends this CDR3, so it is likely a read error. CDR3 in amino acids: CASSQGGSETQYL. CDR3 bases: TGCGCCAGCAGCCAAGGGGGGTCCGAGACCCAGTACCTC. The chain recombines TRBV5-1 with TRBJ2-5; the D call may be TRBD1 or TRBD2 (6 bases each). The CDR3 sequence is 13 residues long. Trimming removed 4 bases from V and 5 bases from J, with 12 bases in between. CDR1 is SGHRS and CDR2 is YFSETQ in the germline V gene.

The sample holds a few counts of this clonotype. V and J are TRBV9 and TRBJ2-7; 10 bases fit TRBD2. Germline V gene lookup returns CDR1 SGDLS and CDR2 YYNGEE. V dropped 0 bases and J dropped 2; count of bases not matched to a gene: 5. There are 16 residues in the CDR3. The CDR3 spells CASSVATLAGAYEQYF. The CDR3, as DNA: TGTGCCAGCAGCGTAGCTACTCTAGCGGGAGCCTACGAGCAGTACTTC. Looking up the rest from reference TRBV9 and TRBJ2-7 gives the full variable domain: DSGVTQTPKHLITATGQRVTLRCSPRSGDLSVYWYQQSLDQGLQFLIQYYNGEERAKGNILERFSAQQFPDLHSELNLSSLELGDSALYFCASSVATLAGAYEQYFGPGTRLTVT.

This clonotype was found once. V and J are TRBV12-3 or TRBV12-4 and TRBJ2-7, with D perhaps matching TRBD1 (6 bases). This CDR3 comprises 15 residues. The V end lost 2 bases, the J end lost 5 bases, and 16 bases lay between the germline ends. The CDR3 reads CASSLTEQGTHEQYF. In nucleotides, the CDR3 is TGTGCCAGCAGTTTAACAGAACAGGGTACCCACGAGCAGTACTTC.

V is TRBV6-2 or TRBV6-3 and J is TRBJ2-3, with 8 bases aligning to TRBD2. This CDR3 is built from 18 residues. Germline V gives CDR1 MNHEY, CDR2 SVGEGT. V was clipped by 4 bases and J by 2 bases; unmatched bases: 14. CDR3 nucleotides: TGTGCCAGCAGTTTCTCCCCGTTGAAGCGGGAGCCCACAGATACGCAGTATTTT. This codes for CASSFSPLKREPTDTQYF.

In its sample, this clonotype was seen many times. For the CDR3, the DNA is TGCAGTGCTAGAGGCGGGACAGGGAGGACAGATACGCAGTATTTT. Its protein product is CSARGGTGRTDTQYF. V gene TRBV20-1 combines with J gene TRBJ2-3, with TRBD1 matching 9 bases. V was clipped by 1 base and J by 3 bases; unmatched bases: 5. The CDR3 is made up of 15 amino acids. CDR1 is DFQATT, CDR2 SNEGSKA, per germline (reference sequence).

This clonotype was observed a handful of times. The chain has TRBV5-1 and TRBJ1-5; 9 bases agree with TRBD1. Per the germline V gene, CDR1 is SGHRS and CDR2 is YFSETQ. Trimming took 4 bases from V and 1 from J; bases not matched to a gene: 3. There are 15 residues in the CDR3. The CDR3 DNA sequence: TGCGCCAGCAGCCCGGGACAGGGAAGCAATCAGCCCCAGCATTTT. As protein: CASSPGQGSNQPQHF.

This clonotype was picked up a small number of times. The chain recombines TRBV4-3 with TRBJ2-3; the D gene could be TRBD1 or TRBD2 (5 bases each). Germline CDR1 is LGHNA and CDR2 is YSLEER. Trimming took 4 bases from V and 4 from J, leaving 18 bases between them. The CDR3 spans 16 residues. DNA of the CDR3: TGCGCCAGCAGCCTCCAAATCCGGGGCTCTCCAGATACGCAGTATTTT. Amino acid sequence: CASSLQIRGSPDTQYF.

Only a few counts were recorded for this clonotype. The chain is built from TRBV6-5 and TRBJ2-5; a possible D gene is TRBD1 (6 bases). Germline CDR1 MNHEY, CDR2 SVGAGI. V was shortened by 6 bases and J by 0 bases, with 11 bases between the two germline ends. CDR3 length: 14 amino acids. The CDR3 nucleotides read TGTGCCAGCAGCCGGGACACCTACCAAGAGACCCAGTACTTC. Translating gives CASSRDTYQETQYF.

The chain has TRBV12-3 or TRBV12-4 and TRBJ1-5; D possibly corresponds to TRBD1 (5 bases). With 3 bases removed from V and 6 bases from J, the gap between germline ends came to 9 bases. This CDR3 has 13 residues. The CDR3 sequence: CASSLGPLQPQHF. As DNA, the CDR3 is TGTGCCAGCAGTTTGGGGCCGCTTCAGCCCCAGCATTTT.

The table lists this clonotype with a count of one. The genes are TRBV29-1 and TRBJ2-2, with 8 bases aligning to TRBD1. The V gene end was trimmed by 2 bases and the J gene end by 1 base; junction bases not matched to a gene: 6. Germline V gives CDR1 SQVTM, CDR2 ANQGSEA. This CDR3 has 16 amino acids. CDR3 amino acids: CSVETGQGQNTGELFF. CDR3 DNA sequence: TGCAGCGTTGAAACCGGACAGGGACAGAACACCGGGGAGCTGTTTTTT.

This chain connects TRBV9 to TRBJ2-3; weak D call: TRBD1 (6 bases). Trimming left V 4 bases short and J 6 bases short, with 15 bases between. Germline V gene sequence: CDR1 SGDLS, CDR2 YYNGEE. The CDR3 is 14 residues long. The CDR3: CASSHTQGWDTQYF. The CDR3 DNA follows: TGTGCCAGCAGCCACACCCAGGGGTGGGATACGCAGTATTTT.

J is TRBJ2-3 and V is TRBV4-2; 11 bases are a match to TRBD2. This CDR3 has 18 residues. Per germline, CDR1 LGHNA and CDR2 YNFKEQ. Trimming removed 4 bases from V and 1 base from J; junction bases left unmatched: 10. The CDR3 region is CASSLRLAGRSGTDTQYF. As DNA, the CDR3 is TGTGCCAGCAGCCTCCGACTAGCGGGGCGGTCCGGCACAGATACGCAGTATTTT.

Ten or more counts support this clonotype. The V call is TRBV20-1, the J call TRBJ1-5; D may be TRBD1 (6 bases). V gave up 6 bases and J gave up 1 base, with 16 bases separating them. The CDR3 runs to 15 residues. From germline, CDR1 is DFQATT and CDR2 SNEGSKA (reference sequence). The CDR3 sequence is CSARGRGRSNQPQHF. The CDR3 region has the DNA TGCAGTGCCCGAGGGAGGGGGAGGAGCAATCAGCCCCAGCATTTT.

The chain is built from TRBV5-1 and TRBJ1-1; the D is unclear. CDR3 length equals 12 residues. The germline gives CDR1 SGHRS, CDR2 YFSETQ. V was cut by 0 bases and J by 10 bases, with 10 bases left in between. CDR3: CASSLGTSGAFF. In DNA, the CDR3 is TGCGCCAGCAGCTTGGGAACCAGCGGAGCTTTCTTT.

Many counts were recorded for this clonotype. The chain carries TRBV7-9 and TRBJ1-1; no clear D. The CDR3 has 13 amino acids. Trimming stripped 1 base from V and 7 bases from J, with 10 bases between. Germline assignment: CDR1 SEHNR and CDR2 FQNEAQ (reference sequence). CDR3 DNA sequence: TGTGCCAGCAGCTTAGTAGGCAGCTATGAAGCTTTCTTT. The encoded protein is CASSLVGSYEAFF.

The chain employs TRBV15 and TRBJ1-5; D remains ambiguous. Germline CDR1 LNHNV, CDR2 YYDKDF (reference sequence). The CDR3 sequence is 15 residues long. The V gene lost 0 bases and the J gene lost 3 bases, with 9 bases spanning the gap. The CDR3 nucleotides are TGTGCCACCAGCAGAGACGGGAGGGACAATCAGCCCCAGCATTTT. Translated: CATSRDGRDNQPQHF.

As for this clonotype: A much more abundant neighbour one base away suggests this may be a read error. In this CDR3 the conserved last residue, phenylalanine or tryptophan, is missing, so a read error is likely. The gene calls are TRBV7-2 and TRBJ1-6; D is unclear. CDR3 length: 12 residues. V was shortened by 4 bases and J by 9 bases, with 7 bases between the two germline ends. The germline V gene encodes CDR1 SGHTA and CDR2 FQGNSA. CDR3 DNA sequence: TGTGCCAGCAGCTCGGACCTTTCACCCCTCCACCTT. Translation gives CASSSDLSPLHL.

At least ten counts were recorded for this clonotype. The chain uses TRBV7-2 and TRBJ1-4, with D possibly being TRBD1 (5 bases). V dropped 1 base and J dropped 4 bases, with 16 bases sitting between them. The CDR3 is 17 residues long. Looked up from germline, CDR1 is SGHTA and CDR2 is FQGNSA. For the CDR3, the DNA is TGTGCCAGCAGCTTAGTCCCCTCAGGGAGCTATAATGAAAAACTGTTTTTT. Translation gives CASSLVPSGSYNEKLFF.

The chain's CDR3 is CASSLYRQGYTFF. CDR3 coding DNA: TGTGCCAGCAGTTTATACCGACAGGGATACACTTTCTTT. The genes are TRBV28 and TRBJ1-1; TRBD1 aligns across 7 bases. V was clipped by 1 base and J by 12 bases; unmatched bases: 8. CDR1 and CDR2 from the germline V gene are MDHEN and SYDVKM. This CDR3 has 13 residues.

The rearrangement uses TRBV15 and TRBJ2-5, with TRBD2 as a possible D gene (6 bases). This CDR3 region has 15 residues. The germline V and J ends were trimmed by 6 bases and 2 bases, with 16 bases remaining between them. Looked up from germline, CDR1 is LNHNV and CDR2 is YYDKDF (reference sequence). As DNA, the CDR3 is TGTGCCACCAGTCGCCTTCGGAGGGGACAAGAGACCCAGTACTTC. Its protein is CATSRLRRGQETQYF. Looking up the rest from reference TRBV15 and TRBJ2-5 gives the full variable domain: DAMVIQNPRYQVTQFGKPVTLSCSQTLNHNVMYWYQQKSSQAPKLLFHYYDKDFNNEADTPDNFQSRRPNTSFCFLDIRSPGLGDTAMYLCATSRLRRGQETQYFGPGTRLLVL.

This chain joins TRBV20-1 and TRBJ2-5; D possibly corresponds to TRBD1 (7 bases). This CDR3 contains 14 residues. V gave up 2 bases and J gave up 7 bases, with 17 bases separating them. CDR1 is DFQATT and CDR2 is SNEGSKA in the germline V gene (reference sequence). CDR3 nucleotide sequence: TGCAGTGCTAGACCCCCCAGGGGGGTAGGGACCCAGTACTTC. It yields the protein CSARPPRGVGTQYF.

This clonotype has just a few counts. The V call is TRBV7-9, the J call TRBJ2-7; D is undetermined. V shed 5 bases and J shed 4 bases, with 9 bases lying between them. The CDR3 covers 12 residues. The germline V gene encodes CDR1 SEHNR and CDR2 FQNEAQ (reference sequence). CDR3 sequence: CASSISFYEQYF. For the CDR3, the DNA is TGTGCCAGCAGCATAAGCTTTTACGAGCAGTACTTC.

This clonotype was counted between two and nine times. V usage is TRBV5-1 and J usage is TRBJ2-7; 8 bases are a match to TRBD1. Germline V gene lookup returns CDR1 SGHRS and CDR2 YFSETQ. The ends lost 4 bases at V and 1 base at J; junction bases unmatched: 4. This CDR3 has 14 residues. DNA for the CDR3: TGCGCCAGCAGCCGAGACAGGGGATCCTACGAGCAGTACTTC. This gives the protein CASSRDRGSYEQYF. Supplemented by reference TRBV5-1 and TRBJ2-7, the full variable domain reads KAGVTQTPRYLIKTRGQQVTLSCSPISGHRSVSWYQQTPGQGLQFLFEYFSETQRNKGNFPGRFSGRQFSNSRSEMNVSTLELGDSALYLCASSRDRGSYEQYFGPGTRLTVT.

The chain links TRBV20-1 to TRBJ2-3; TRBD2 is a possible D gene (6 bases). The V gene's germline CDR1 is DFQATT and CDR2 SNEGSKA (reference sequence). This CDR3 contains 11 residues. The CDR3 nucleotides are TGCAGGGCGGGGAGCACAGATACGCAGTATTTT. Protein sequence: CRAGSTDTQYF.

J is TRBJ2-1 and V is TRBV7-7, with 7 bases matching TRBD2. Trimming cost V 5 bases and J 5 bases; bases outside gene matches: 9. The CDR3 totals 15 residues. Germline lookup yields CDR1 SSHAT and CDR2 FNYEAQ (reference sequence). CDR3 in amino acids: CASSPSGTFNNEQFF. CDR3 DNA: TGTGCCAGCAGCCCTAGCGGAACTTTCAACAATGAGCAGTTCTTC.

As to this clonotype: The junction and the germline gene differ at one end; a read error may be behind it. The chain couples TRBV7-2 to TRBJ1-3; 8 bases match TRBD1. CDR1 is SGHTA, CDR2 FQGNSA, per germline. The CDR3 loop spans 16 amino acids. In DNA, the CDR3 is TGTGCCAGCAGCTTGGACAGGGCGGCCTCTGGAAACACCAAATATTTT. Protein sequence: CASSLDRAASGNTKYF.

This clonotype turned up a few times. The chain combines TRBV4-1 with TRBJ2-7; TRBD1 is a possible D gene (5 bases). The ends were cut back, 1 base at V and 2 bases at J, with 12 bases in the middle. Germline lookup yields CDR1 MGHRA and CDR2 YSYEKL. The CDR3 runs to 15 residues. For the CDR3, the DNA is TGCGCCAGCAGCCAAGTTGACAGCTACCCCTACGAGCAGTACTTC. It is translated as CASSQVDSYPYEQYF.

Regarding this clonotype: At one boundary the junction diverges from the germline segment, which might be a read error. The CDR3 reads CASSRDRGVSPPHF. The CDR3 bases are TGTGCCAGCAGTCGGGACAGGGGTGTTTCACCCCCCCACTTT. This chain connects TRBV6-5 to TRBJ1-6; 10 nucleotides agree with TRBD1. Germline V gives CDR1 MNHEY, CDR2 SVGAGI. This CDR3 is built from 14 residues.

The V and J genes are TRBV28 and TRBJ2-3; D call uncertain. CDR1 is MDHEN and CDR2 is SYDVKM in the germline V gene. The ends were cut back, 7 bases at V and 5 bases at J, with 7 bases in the middle. The length of the CDR3 is 11 residues. The CDR3 DNA is TGTGCCAGCACCCCGGGAGATACGCAGTATTTT. Its translation is CASTPGDTQYF.

The V gene is TRBV10-3, the J gene TRBJ1-2; D remains ambiguous. V was shortened by 4 bases and J by 4 bases, with 7 bases between the two germline ends. Germline-derived CDR1 and CDR2 are ENHRY and SYGVKD. The CDR3 is 12 residues long. In DNA form, the CDR3 reads TGTGCCATCAGTGGAGATCCCTATGGCTACACCTTC. This codes for CAISGDPYGYTF.

This clonotype was found a few times. The chain is built from TRBV6-1 and TRBJ1-4; D remains ambiguous. CDR1 is MNHNS, CDR2 SASEGT, per germline. The CDR3 consists of 14 residues. V was trimmed by 2 bases and J by 6 bases, leaving 10 bases between them. The CDR3 bases are TGTGCCAGCAGTGAATCTTTTGGACATGAAAAACTGTTTTTT. This translates into CASSESFGHEKLFF.